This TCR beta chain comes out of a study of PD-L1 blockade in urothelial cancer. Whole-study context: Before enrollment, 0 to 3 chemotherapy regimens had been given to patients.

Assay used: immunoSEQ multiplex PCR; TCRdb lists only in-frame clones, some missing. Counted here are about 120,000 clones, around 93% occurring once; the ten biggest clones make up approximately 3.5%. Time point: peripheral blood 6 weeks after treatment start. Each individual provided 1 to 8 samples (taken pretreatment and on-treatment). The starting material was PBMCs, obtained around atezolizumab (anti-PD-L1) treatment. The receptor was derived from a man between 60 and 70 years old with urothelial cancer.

This CDR3 reads CASSQDLRQGPGELFF. Written as DNA, the CDR3 is TGCGCCAGCAGCCAAGACTTACGACAGGGGCCCGGGGAGCTGTTTTTT. The chain has TRBV4-3 and TRBJ2-2; TRBD1 matches at 8 bases. Trimming removed 0 bases from V and 6 bases from J; junction bases left unmatched: 6. Germline V lookup: CDR1 LGHNA, CDR2 YSLEER. This CDR3 comprises 16 residues.